Sequencing of this TCR beta chain was carried out in a study of T cell responses to AZD1222 COVID-19 vaccine. The study's findings and limits: Targeting of unmutated variant regions was reportedly seen in nearly half of spike-specific TCRs.

Details on this clone: Its matching antigen is unknown.

There are 15 residues in the CDR3. Looked up from germline, CDR1 is SEHNR and CDR2 is FQNEAQ (reference sequence). Trimming removed 1 base from V and 10 bases from J; junction bases left unmatched: 10. Some clones are missing from TCRdb's copy, which holds only in-frame ones; the method was immunoSEQ multiplex PCR. The table includes about 180,000 clones, about nine tenths detected once. The receptor comes from an adult who received the MenACWY meningococcal vaccine as a control. The chain combines TRBV7-9 with TRBJ2-1; 7 bases are shared with TRBD2. The sequencing here drew on peripheral blood, taken 28 days after the second dose of the MenACWY control vaccine. The CDR3 here is CASSLGLAGVKEQFF. In nucleotides, the CDR3 is TGTGCCAGCAGCTTAGGCCTCGCGGGAGTTAAAGAGCAGTTCTTC.